This T cell receptor (beta chain) comes out of a study of cytomegalovirus exposure and HLA in healthy donors. About the study: A data release that came early held some 84 million unique TCRs from HLA-typed donors.

CDR1 SEHNR and CDR2 FQNEAQ come from the germline V gene (reference sequence). The ends were cut back, 5 bases at V and 0 bases at J, with 13 bases in the middle. The CDR3 covers 16 residues. Amplification used 60 Vbeta primers and 13 Jbeta primers. Libraries were prepared by immunoSEQ multiplex PCR; TCRdb keeps only in-frame clonotypes and omits some of them. Of over 150,000 clones detected, roughly 80% appear once; the ten largest clones hold less than 2.5%. This sequence joins TRBV7-9 and TRBJ1-4, with D possibly matching TRBD1 (5 bases). Sequenced sample: PBMCs. The sequence was obtained from a male donor in good health and CMV-seronegative. CDR3 sequence: CASSKAGGATNEKLFF. CDR3 nucleotide sequence: TGTGCCAGCAGCAAGGCGGGGGGGGCAACTAATGAAAAACTGTTTTTT. The whole variable domain, remainder taken from reference TRBV7-9 and TRBJ1-4, is DTGVSQNPRHKITKRGQNVTFRCDPISEHNRLYWYRQTLGQGPEFLTYFQNEAQLEKSRLLSDRFSAERPKGSFSTLEIQRTEQGDSAMYLCASSKAGGATNEKLFFGSGTQLSVL.